The source of this T cell receptor beta chain is a study of CD8 T cells in Susac syndrome. Study-wide results and caveats: The number of individuals included in the study's TCR sequencing and HLA analysis was acknowledged as relatively small.

The V and J ends lost 2 bases and 0 bases respectively, with 9 bases between them. CDR3 length equals 14 residues. Per germline, CDR1 SGDLS and CDR2 YYNGEE. Reverse transcription used roughly 0.45 to 1 ug RNA and random hexamers. Amplification of TCR beta CDR3 across 54 Vbeta and 13 Jbeta was performed with immunoSEQ multiplex PCR. TCRdb called the immunoSEQ multiplex PCR reads again in MiXCR, with one record for every CDR3 protein. In the table there are 200,000 or so distinct CDR3 sequences, approximately 96% of which are singletons. TCR beta sequences were obtained from blood CD8+ and CD4+ T cells. Negative isolation yielded CD8+ and CD4+ T cells; FACS enriched TEMRA cells. Details on this clonotype: Its antigen remains unknown.

J is TRBJ2-7 and V is TRBV9; D is unresolved. Source material: CD4+ T cells from PBMCs. This sequence originates from a human donor with multiple sclerosis. Here the CDR3 reads CASSVSVSSYEQYF. The CDR3, as DNA: TGTGCCAGCAGCGTGAGTGTGAGCTCCTACGAGCAGTACTTC.